The 18 T cell receptor beta chains reported below all come from one sample, sequenced in a study of blood T cell repertoires in COVID-19. TCRdb's table, derived via immunoSEQ multiplex PCR, lists solely in-frame clones and lacks some. The table shows 150,000 to 200,000 clones, with 80% to 85% occurring only once. Sequenced sample: peripheral blood. These TCRs come from a woman aged 70-85 years with COVID-19, enrolled during active disease.

This rearrangement joins TRBV7-9 to TRBJ2-3, with 8 bases fitting TRBD2. The CDR3 consists of 15 residues. Unmatched junction bases numbered 10, after V lost 9 bases and J lost 2 bases. Germline V gene data show CDR1 as SEHNR and CDR2 as FQNEAQ (reference sequence). CDR3 bases: TGTGCCAGTTCAATAGCGGGGCCCTCCACAGATACGCAGTATTTT. This sequence encodes CASSIAGPSTDTQYF. Full variable domain (remainder filled in from reference TRBV7-9 and TRBJ2-3): DTGVSQNPRHKITKRGQNVTFRCDPISEHNRLYWYRQTLGQGPEFLTYFQNEAQLEKSRLLSDRFSAERPKGSFSTLEIQRTEQGDSAMYLCASSIAGPSTDTQYFGPGTRLTVL.

The CDR3 nucleotides read TGTGCCTGGAGTGGGGGCAGGGGCTTTACTTTGGATAGCAATCAGCCCCAGCATTTT. Translation: CAWSGGRGFTLDSNQPQHF. V and J are TRBV30 and TRBJ1-5; D may be TRBD1 (6 bases). Deletions cut 1 base from V and 0 bases from J, with 22 bases between. The germline V gene encodes CDR1 GTSNPN and CDR2 SVGIG (reference sequence). This CDR3 region has 19 residues.

This chain uses TRBV19 with TRBJ1-2, with 9 bases matching TRBD1. CDR3 size: 16 residues. Looked up from germline, CDR1 is LNHDA and CDR2 is SQIVND (reference sequence). After removal of 5 bases from V and 6 bases from J, the junction contained 13 bases not matched to a gene. CDR3 loop: CASSLTGTGMLNGYTF. Written as DNA, the CDR3 is TGTGCCAGTAGTCTAACCGGGACAGGGATGCTTAATGGCTACACCTTC.

This chain uses TRBV7-2 with TRBJ2-5, with D maybe TRBD1 (5 bases). The CDR3 spans 15 residues. Germline loops: CDR1 SGHTA, CDR2 FQGNSA. Trimming took 5 bases from V and 2 from J, leaving 15 bases between them. The CDR3 sequence is CASSVTRGTQETQYF. CDR3 coding DNA: TGTGCCAGCAGCGTAACAAGGGGAACTCAAGAGACCCAGTACTTC.

The chain employs TRBV5-4 and TRBJ2-1, with 10 bases fitting TRBD2. CDR3 length: 16 amino acids. Trimming at V came to 2 bases and at J to 6 bases, leaving 8 bases not matched to a gene. Germline V gene sequence: CDR1 SGHNT, CDR2 YYREEE (reference sequence). The CDR3 nucleotides are TGTGCCAGCAGCTTTAGCGGGAGGACCAAGGTCAATGAGCAGTTCTTC. This gives the protein CASSFSGRTKVNEQFF. The full variable domain, with the rest looked up from reference TRBV5-4 and TRBJ2-1, is ETGVTQSPTHLIKTRGQQVTLRCSSQSGHNTVSWYQQALGQGPQFIFQYYREEENGRGNFPPRFSGLQFPNYSSELNVNALELDDSALYLCASSFSGRTKVNEQFFGPGTRLTVL.

V usage is TRBV3-1 (or the pseudogene TRBV3-2) and J usage is TRBJ2-3; a weak D match, TRBD2 (7 bases). CDR3 size: 15 residues. The V gene lost 4 bases and the J gene lost 3 bases, with 14 bases spanning the gap. In germline, CDR1 is LGHDT, CDR2 YNNKEL (reference sequence). The CDR3 reads CASSRWGGFTDTQYF. CDR3 bases: TGTGCCAGCAGCCGTTGGGGGGGCTTTACAGATACGCAGTATTTT.

The chain couples TRBV10-3 to TRBJ2-1, with D possibly being TRBD2 (6 bases). Germline lookup yields CDR1 ENHRY and CDR2 SYGVKD. Trimming pared 8 bases from V and 4 bases from J, leaving 15 bases between. The length of the CDR3 is 14 residues. The CDR3 sequence is CAIGPLGGYNEQFF. In DNA, the CDR3 is TGTGCCATCGGCCCCTTGGGGGGATACAATGAGCAGTTCTTC.

The chain recombines TRBV4-3 with TRBJ2-4; TRBD1 matches 9 bases. The germline V gene has CDR1 LGHNA and CDR2 YSLEER. With V trimmed by 1 base and J by 5 bases, 9 bases remained unmatched. The CDR3 runs 17 residues. Here the CDR3 DNA reads TGCGCCAGCAGCCAAGCCAAGGGACAGGGTTCCCAAAACATTCAGTACTTC. Its translation: CASSQAKGQGSQNIQYF.

This rearrangement joins TRBV28 to TRBJ1-2; D is unresolved. The germline V gene encodes CDR1 MDHEN and CDR2 SYDVKM. V was trimmed by 2 bases and J by 8 bases, leaving 15 bases between them. The CDR3 is made up of 14 amino acids. In nucleotides, the CDR3 is TGTGCCAGCAGTTTAATGCGGTCCACCGGGGGCTACACCTTC. Its translation: CASSLMRSTGGYTF.

This clone was recorded only once. The chain recombines TRBV5-4 with TRBJ1-3; TRBD1 aligns across 8 bases. V lost 3 bases, J lost 9 bases, and 5 bases stayed unmatched. This CDR3 has 13 amino acids. Looked up from germline, CDR1 is SGHNT and CDR2 is YYREEE (reference sequence). The CDR3 region has the DNA TGTGCCAGCAGCTCGGGACAGGCGACCACCATATATTTT. The encoded protein is CASSSGQATTIYF.

A single count supports this clone. The chain links TRBV3-1 (or the pseudogene TRBV3-2) to TRBJ2-2; 8 nucleotides align to TRBD2. V shed 1 base and J 7 bases; nucleotides not matched to a gene: 5. This CDR3 has 15 residues. Germline V gives CDR1 LGHDT, CDR2 YNNKEL (reference sequence). The CDR3, as DNA: TGTGCCAGCAGCCAAGTTCCTGCGGGAGGCGGGGAGCTGTTTTTT. Translation gives CASSQVPAGGGELFF.

This clone was seen only a few times. V usage is TRBV10-1 and J usage is TRBJ2-5, with TRBD2 matching over 14 bases. Germline lookup yields CDR1 WNHNN and CDR2 SYGVQD (reference sequence). The CDR3 loop spans 18 amino acids. V was clipped by 6 bases and J by 3 bases; unmatched bases: 12. The CDR3 DNA reads as TGCGCCAGCAGCGAGAAGGGACTAGCGGGAGAGGGCGAAGAGACCCAGTACTTC. It encodes CASSEKGLAGEGEETQYF.

This clone was recorded once. The V gene is TRBV27, the J gene TRBJ2-7; 7 positions match TRBD2. Unmatched junction bases numbered 6, after V lost 4 bases and J lost 0 bases. The CDR3 loop spans 15 amino acids. Germline CDR1 and CDR2: MNHEY and SMNVEV (reference sequence). In nucleotides, the CDR3 is TGTGCCAGCAGTTCGGGCGGACTAGGCTCCTACGAGCAGTACTTC. Encoded protein: CASSSGGLGSYEQYF.

This chain joins TRBV9 and TRBJ1-5; a possible D gene is TRBD1 (6 bases). The CDR3 runs 15 residues. Trimming removed 5 bases at V and 4 bases at J, with 16 bases between. CDR1 is SGDLS and CDR2 is YYNGEE in the germline V gene. The CDR3 reads CASSPVGAWNQPQHF. The DNA of the CDR3 is TGTGCCAGCAGTCCAGTGGGGGCATGGAATCAGCCCCAGCATTTT.

This clone turned up a few times. The gene calls are TRBV11-2 and TRBJ2-2; perhaps TRBD2 as D (5 bases). Per the germline V gene, CDR1 is SGHAT and CDR2 is FQNNGV. V was shortened by 5 bases and J by 3 bases, with 7 bases between the two germline ends. The CDR3 length is 13 residues. CDR3 nucleotide sequence: TGTGCCAGCAGCCCGCGGGACACCGGGGAGCTGTTTTTT. Protein: CASSPRDTGELFF.

This chain joins TRBV19 and TRBJ1-2, with 10 bases fitting TRBD1. CDR3 length: 15 residues. The germline gives CDR1 LNHDA, CDR2 SQIVND (reference sequence). Trimming took 7 bases from V and 0 from J; bases not matched to a gene: 5. The CDR3 is CASTRDRGANYGYTF. The CDR3 DNA follows: TGTGCCAGTACGAGGGACAGGGGAGCTAACTATGGCTACACCTTC.

The sample holds one count of this clone. The CDR3 sequence is CASSGTSGRALYEQYF. CDR3 nucleotides: TGTGCCAGCAGTGGTACTAGCGGGAGGGCCCTTTACGAGCAGTACTTC. The rearrangement uses TRBV2 and TRBJ2-7, with 13 bases fitting TRBD2. Germline V gene lookup returns CDR1 SNHLY and CDR2 FYNNEI. Germline trimming cut 4 bases from V and 4 bases from J; bases unmatched to any gene: 7. CDR3 length equals 16 residues.

This rearrangement joins TRBV25-1 to TRBJ2-7, with 13 bases aligning to TRBD2. J was trimmed by 6 bases and V by 0 bases; bases with no gene match: 5. This CDR3 spans 16 amino acids. The germline V gene has CDR1 MGHDK and CDR2 SYGVNS. The CDR3 loop is CASSEYTSGRAIEQYF. In nucleotides, the CDR3 is TGTGCCAGCAGTGAATATACTAGCGGGAGGGCCATCGAGCAGTACTTC.